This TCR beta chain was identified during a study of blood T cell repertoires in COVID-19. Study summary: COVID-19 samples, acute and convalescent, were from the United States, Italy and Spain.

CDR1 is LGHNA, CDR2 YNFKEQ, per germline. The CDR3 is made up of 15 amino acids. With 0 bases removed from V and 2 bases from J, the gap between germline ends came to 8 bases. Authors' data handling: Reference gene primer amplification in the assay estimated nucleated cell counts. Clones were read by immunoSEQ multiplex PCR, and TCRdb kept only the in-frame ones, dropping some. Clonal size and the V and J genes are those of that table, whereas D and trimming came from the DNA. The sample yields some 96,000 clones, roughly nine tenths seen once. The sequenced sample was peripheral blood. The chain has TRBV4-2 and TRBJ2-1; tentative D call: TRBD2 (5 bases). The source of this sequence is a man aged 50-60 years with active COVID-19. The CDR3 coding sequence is TGTGCCAGCAGCCAAGAGCGGGCAGCCTACAATGAGCAGTTCTTC. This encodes CASSQERAAYNEQFF.